Listed below are T cell receptor beta chains from one sample, sequenced in a study of CD8 T cells in ankylosing spondylitis. MiXCR was run by TCRdb on the 5' RACE reads, yielding one entry per CDR3 protein. The profile covers almost 250,000 distinct CDR3 sequences, with roughly 32% appearing a single time and 4% to 5.5% taken by the ten largest. Material for sequencing was blood, either unsorted or a sorted T cell fraction (not recorded which). The receptors were sampled from a male donor with ankylosing spondylitis or in good health (not recorded which). The CDR3 runs from the conserved cysteine through the conserved F or W. The D gene is left open where the match is weak. Rows give clone size only sometimes, using once, few, many, or a class for an expanded clone.

clone size: few
V gene: TRBV20-1
D gene: TRBD1
J gene: TRBJ2-7
CDR3 DNA: TGCAGTGCTAGAGATCCAAGGGACAGCTTACCCTACGAGCAGTACTTC
CDR3 protein: CSARDPRDSLPYEQYF

clone size: .
V gene: TRBV25-1
D gene: TRBD1
J gene: TRBJ2-1
CDR3 DNA: TGTGCCAGCAGACAGGGGGGAGCCTACAATGAGCAGTTCTTC
CDR3 protein: CASRQGGAYNEQFF

clone size: .
V gene: TRBV27
D gene: TRBD1
J gene: TRBJ2-1
CDR3 DNA: TGTGCCAGCAGTCCTGGGGACAGGGACAATGAGCAGTTCTTC
CDR3 protein: CASSPGDRDNEQFF

clone size: few
V gene: TRBV7-2
D gene: TRBD2
J gene: TRBJ2-5
CDR3 DNA: TGTGCCAGCAGCTTAACCGGGGGGGCCTGGGAGACCCAGTACTTC
CDR3 protein: CASSLTGGAWETQYF

clone size: .
V gene: TRBV12-3/TRBV12-4
D gene: TRBD2
J gene: TRBJ2-3
CDR3 DNA: TGTGCCAGCAGCCCATCCTCGGGGGGGCCGGCAGATACGCAGTATTTT
CDR3 protein: CASSPSSGGPADTQYF

clone size: few
V gene: TRBV2
D gene: .
J gene: TRBJ2-1
CDR3 DNA: TGTGCCAGCACGATCGGCAGGGGTGGCAATGAGCAGTTCTTC
CDR3 protein: CASTIGRGGNEQFF

clone size: .
V gene: TRBV7-9
D gene: TRBD2
J gene: TRBJ2-7
CDR3 DNA: TGTGCCAGCAGCTCGAAAAGCGGGGTGGACTACGAGCAGTACTTC
CDR3 protein: CASSSKSGVDYEQYF

clone size: few
V gene: TRBV12-3/TRBV12-4
D gene: TRBD2
J gene: TRBJ2-1
CDR3 DNA: TGTGCCAGCAGTCTACGGACTAGATACAATGAGCAGTTCTTC
CDR3 protein: CASSLRTRYNEQFF

clone size: .
V gene: TRBV5-6
D gene: TRBD2
J gene: TRBJ2-1
CDR3 DNA: TGTGCCAGCAGCTTCGGACTAGCTTCCTCCAATGAGCAGTTCTTC
CDR3 protein: CASSFGLASSNEQFF

clone size: few
V gene: TRBV20-1
D gene: TRBD1
J gene: TRBJ2-1
CDR3 DNA: TGCAGTGCTCCCCTCGGGACAGGGGCCAATGAGCAGTTCTTC
CDR3 protein: CSAPLGTGANEQFF

clone size: .
V gene: TRBV20-1
D gene: TRBD1
J gene: TRBJ1-2
CDR3 DNA: TGCAGTGCCAGGGGGGTATCGAGTTCCGACTATGGCTACACCTTC
CDR3 protein: CSARGVSSSDYGYTF

clone size: few
V gene: TRBV5-5
D gene: .
J gene: TRBJ2-3
CDR3 DNA: TGTGCCAGCAGCTTGGATGGCCGCACAGATACGCAGTATTTT
CDR3 protein: CASSLDGRTDTQYF

clone size: many
V gene: TRBV29-1
D gene: .
J gene: TRBJ1-1
CDR3 DNA: TGCAGCGTGCCCGGTTGGACTGAAGCTTTCTTT
CDR3 protein: CSVPGWTEAFF

clone size: .
V gene: TRBV24-1
D gene: .
J gene: TRBJ2-1
CDR3 DNA: TGTGCCACCAGTGATCCGGAGGCGGGGACTCATATTAAGCAGTTCTTC
CDR3 protein: CATSDPEAGTHIKQFF

clone size: few
V gene: TRBV20-1
D gene: .
J gene: TRBJ1-2
CDR3 DNA: TGCAGTGCTAGAGAATTCGGATACGGACCCGGCTACACCTTC
CDR3 protein: CSAREFGYGPGYTF

clone size: .
V gene: TRBV29-1
D gene: TRBD1
J gene: TRBJ1-1
CDR3 DNA: TGCAGCGTGAAACAGGGGGGGACTGAAGCTTTCTTT
CDR3 protein: CSVKQGGTEAFF

clone size: .
V gene: TRBV6-1
D gene: .
J gene: TRBJ2-5
CDR3 DNA: TGTGCCAGCAGTCGTTTTGCTCTACAAGAGACCCAGTACTTC
CDR3 protein: CASSRFALQETQYF

clone size: .
V gene: TRBV12-3/TRBV12-4
D gene: .
J gene: TRBJ1-1
CDR3 DNA: TGTGCCAGCAGCGCGACAGGCATGAACACTGAAGCTTTCTTT
CDR3 protein: CASSATGMNTEAFF

clone size: .
V gene: TRBV10-3
D gene: TRBD2
J gene: TRBJ2-1
CDR3 DNA: TGTGCCATCAGTTCGTCGGCGGGGGGGAGTTCCTACAATGAGCAGTTCTTC
CDR3 protein: CAISSSAGGSSYNEQFF

clone size: .
V gene: TRBV12-3/TRBV12-4
D gene: TRBD2
J gene: TRBJ2-3
CDR3 DNA: TGTGCCAGCAGTCCGATAGCGGGGGTTAGCACAGATACGCAGTATTTT
CDR3 protein: CASSPIAGVSTDTQYF

clone size: once
V gene: TRBV9
D gene: TRBD1
J gene: TRBJ2-2
CDR3 DNA: TGTGCCAGCAGCGCACAGGGGCAGATCGGGGAGCTGTTTTTT
CDR3 protein: CASSAQGQIGELFF

clone size: .
V gene: TRBV10-2
D gene: .
J gene: TRBJ1-4
CDR3 DNA: TGCGCCAGCAGTGAGCATCGGAGGGGTCCTAATGAAAAACTGTTTTTT
CDR3 protein: CASSEHRRGPNEKLFF

clone size: .
V gene: TRBV12-3/TRBV12-4
D gene: .
J gene: TRBJ2-7
CDR3 DNA: TGTGCCAGCAGTCCCACGACAGGTTCGGACGAGCAGTACTTC
CDR3 protein: CASSPTTGSDEQYF

clone size: once
V gene: TRBV25-1
D gene: TRBD1
J gene: TRBJ2-7
CDR3 DNA: TGTGCCAGCAGTGAAGCACACAGGGGTAGGGAGCAGTACTTC
CDR3 protein: CASSEAHRGREQYF

clone size: .
V gene: TRBV28
D gene: .
J gene: TRBJ2-7
CDR3 DNA: TGTGCCAGCAGGACAAATCGTCCAGGATCCTACGAGCAGTACTTC
CDR3 protein: CASRTNRPGSYEQYF

clone size: few
V gene: TRBV6-5
D gene: .
J gene: TRBJ2-7
CDR3 DNA: TGTGCCAGCAGTTACGGTCCGGACACCAAATACGAGCAGTACTTC
CDR3 protein: CASSYGPDTKYEQYF

clone size: .
V gene: TRBV5-5
D gene: TRBD1
J gene: TRBJ2-1
CDR3 DNA: TGTGCCAGCAGTCGACAGGGGATTGAGCAGTTCTTC
CDR3 protein: CASSRQGIEQFF